This TCR beta chain emerged from a study of preoperative IRX-2 immunotherapy in early breast cancer. The treatment denotes: preoperative locoregional IRX-2 cytokine immunotherapy. Measured with immunoSEQ multiplex PCR; TCRdb has only the in-frame clones, and not every one. The sample carries around 25,000 clones, around 95% recorded once. Between the trimmed V and J ends, which lost 7 bases and 4 bases, there was a span of 8 bases. CDR1 is SGDLS and CDR2 is YYNGEE in the germline V gene. CDR3 length: 11 residues. This clonotype was obtained from a human donor with breast cancer. The rearrangement uses TRBV9 and TRBJ1-2, with D unresolved. Sequenced material: tumor tissue, taken after IRX-2 immunotherapy. CDR3 residues: CASEDVYGYTF. CDR3 sequence (DNA): TGTGCCAGCGAAGACGTCTATGGCTACACCTTC. The variable domain in full, with the rest retrieved from reference TRBV9 and TRBJ1-2, is DSGVTQTPKHLITATGQRVTLRCSPRSGDLSVYWYQQSLDQGLQFLIQYYNGEERAKGNILERFSAQQFPDLHSELNLSSLELGDSALYFCASEDVYGYTFGSGTRLTVV.